This is a list of T cell receptor beta chains from one sample in a study of PD-1 blockade in classical Hodgkin lymphoma. Assay: immunoSEQ multiplex PCR; the TCRdb copy retains only in-frame clones and omits some. Seen here are approximately 26,000 clones, 65% to 75% observed once, and the top ten hold around 28%. The specimen was peripheral blood mononuclear cells (PBMCs), collected before the second cycle of nivolumab. All receptors come from a human donor with classical Hodgkin lymphoma. Each CDR3 is given with its conserved first and last residue. A D gene is named only where the DNA matches it firmly. The size field is filled for only some rows; it gives once, few, many or a size class.

j_gene: TRBJ2-1; v_gene: TRBV28; len: 13; abundance: few; d_gene: NA; CDR3aa: CASRRSSYNEQFF; CDR3nt: TGTGCCAGCAGAAGGAGCTCCTACAATGAGCAGTTCTTC
j_gene: TRBJ2-2; v_gene: TRBV10-3; len: 11; abundance: large; d_gene: NA; CDR3aa: CAIENTGELFF; CDR3nt: TGTGCCATCGAAAACACCGGGGAGCTGTTTTTT
j_gene: TRBJ2-7; v_gene: TRBV30; len: 12; abundance: NA; d_gene: NA; CDR3aa: CAWNQGTYEQYF; CDR3nt: TGTGCCTGGAACCAGGGTACCTACGAGCAGTACTTC
j_gene: TRBJ1-2; v_gene: TRBV5-1; len: 15; abundance: NA; d_gene: NA; CDR3aa: CASSLVSGLNYGYTF; CDR3nt: TGCGCCAGCAGCTTGGTTTCCGGACTTAACTATGGCTACACCTTC
j_gene: TRBJ1-5; v_gene: TRBV7-2; len: 15; abundance: NA; d_gene: NA; CDR3aa: CASSLGGVSNQPQHF; CDR3nt: TGTGCCAGCAGCTTGGGGGGAGTGAGCAATCAGCCCCAGCATTTT
j_gene: TRBJ2-1; v_gene: TRBV5-5; len: 14; abundance: NA; d_gene: TRBD2; CDR3aa: CASSLIAGNNEQFF; CDR3nt: TGTGCCAGCAGCTTGATAGCGGGTAACAATGAGCAGTTCTTC
j_gene: TRBJ1-4; v_gene: TRBV10-3; len: 13; abundance: NA; d_gene: TRBD1; CDR3aa: CATGQGSNEKLFF; CDR3nt: TGTGCCACCGGACAGGGTAGTAATGAAAAACTGTTTTTT
j_gene: TRBJ1-5; v_gene: TRBV19; len: 13; abundance: NA; d_gene: NA; CDR3aa: CASSIAGFQPQHF; CDR3nt: TGTGCCAGTAGTATTGCCGGGTTTCAGCCCCAGCATTTT
j_gene: TRBJ2-3; v_gene: TRBV30; len: 16; abundance: NA; d_gene: TRBD2; CDR3aa: CAWSTPGGRATDTQYF; CDR3nt: TGTGCCTGGAGCACTCCTGGCGGGAGGGCCACAGATACGCAGTATTTT
j_gene: TRBJ2-7; v_gene: TRBV5-1; len: 14; abundance: NA; d_gene: NA; CDR3aa: CASSYSGYPYEQYF; CDR3nt: TGCGCCAGCAGCTATAGCGGTTACCCCTACGAGCAGTACTTC
j_gene: TRBJ2-1; v_gene: TRBV19; len: 13; abundance: NA; d_gene: NA; CDR3aa: CASSILGGNEQFF; CDR3nt: TGTGCCAGTAGTATACTTGGGGGTAATGAGCAGTTCTTC
j_gene: TRBJ2-6; v_gene: TRBV5-4; len: 14; abundance: NA; d_gene: NA; CDR3aa: CASSLVGVANVLTF; CDR3nt: TGTGCCAGCAGCTTGGTCGGGGTGGCCAACGTCCTGACTTTC
j_gene: TRBJ1-5; v_gene: TRBV19; len: 16; abundance: NA; d_gene: TRBD1; CDR3aa: CASSTIDRGSNQPQHF; CDR3nt: TGTGCCAGTAGTACAATCGACAGGGGAAGCAATCAGCCCCAGCATTTT
j_gene: TRBJ2-2; v_gene: TRBV4-1; len: 18; abundance: NA; d_gene: NA; CDR3aa: CASSLRFGGPPNTGELFF; CDR3nt: TGCGCCAGCAGCCTTAGATTTGGGGGACCTCCTAACACCGGGGAGCTGTTTTTT
j_gene: TRBJ2-7; v_gene: TRBV2; len: 15; abundance: NA; d_gene: TRBD1; CDR3aa: CASSGDYRGTYEQYF; CDR3nt: TGTGCCAGCAGTGGGGATTACAGGGGGACCTACGAGCAGTACTTC
j_gene: TRBJ2-3; v_gene: TRBV4-3; len: 17; abundance: NA; d_gene: TRBD2; CDR3aa: CASSQEGGRVRGDTQYF; CDR3nt: TGCGCCAGCAGCCAAGAAGGAGGGAGGGTGCGGGGAGATACGCAGTATTTT
j_gene: TRBJ2-2; v_gene: TRBV10-3; len: 12; abundance: NA; d_gene: NA; CDR3aa: CAITGKTGELFF; CDR3nt: TGTGCCATCACAGGGAAAACCGGGGAGCTGTTTTTT
j_gene: TRBJ2-1; v_gene: TRBV19; len: 15; abundance: once; d_gene: NA; CDR3aa: CASSNSPLSYNEQFF; CDR3nt: TGTGCCAGTAGTAACTCCCCCCTCTCCTACAATGAGCAGTTCTTC